Shown below are 27 T cell receptor beta chains from a single sample sequenced in a study of CD8 T cells in ankylosing spondylitis. TCRdb re-derived calls from the 5' RACE reads in MiXCR, one entry per CDR3 protein. The table includes about 300,000 distinct CDR3 sequences, roughly 11% detected once. Sequencing used blood, either unsorted or a sorted T cell fraction (not recorded which). These receptors originate from a female donor with ankylosing spondylitis or in good health (not recorded which).

The chain combines TRBV28 with TRBJ1-4; D ambiguous. V gave up 5 bases and J gave up 8 bases, with 15 bases separating them. The CDR3 sequence is 14 residues long. The V gene's germline CDR1 is MDHEN and CDR2 SYDVKM. The CDR3 spells CASSIQAIKEKLFF. The CDR3 region has the DNA TGTGCCAGCAGTATACAAGCAATTAAGGAAAAACTGTTTTTT.

This clonotype was counted ten times or more. The chain links TRBV5-1 to TRBJ2-5; no firm D call. V was clipped by 2 bases and J by 2 bases, with 7 bases between them. CDR1 and CDR2 from the germline V gene are SGHRS and YFSETQ. This CDR3 contains 13 residues. The CDR3 DNA reads as TGCGCCAGCAGCTTCACACAGCAAGAGACCCAGTACTTC. This sequence encodes CASSFTQQETQYF.

The rearrangement links TRBV7-7 to TRBJ2-7, with D perhaps matching TRBD1 or TRBD2 (5 bases each). The length of the CDR3 is 13 residues. Germline CDR1 is SSHAT and CDR2 is FNYEAQ (reference sequence). The CDR3 DNA follows: TGTGCTGTCGGGGCCGGGACGGGGTACGAGCAGTACTTC. Translated, it gives CAVGAGTGYEQYF.

This clonotype was counted at least ten times. The chain carries TRBV5-1 and TRBJ2-1; the match to TRBD2 covers 13 bases. This CDR3 contains 19 residues. J lost 0 bases, V lost 4 bases, and 10 bases had no gene match. Germline CDR1 SGHRS, CDR2 YFSETQ. The CDR3 DNA is TGCGCCAGCAGCCCATTAGGACTAGCGGGAGCCGACTCCTACAATGAGCAGTTCTTC. Protein: CASSPLGLAGADSYNEQFF.

This clonotype occurred many times. The CDR3: CSAFYETQYF. As DNA, the CDR3 is TGCAGTGCTTTTTACGAGACCCAGTACTTC. The chain is built from TRBV20-1 and TRBJ2-5, with no clear D. In germline, CDR1 is DFQATT, CDR2 SNEGSKA (reference sequence). The CDR3 totals 10 residues. The ends were cut back, 5 bases at V and 5 bases at J, with 6 bases in the middle.

This clonotype was observed many times. The junction shows a germline mismatch at one end, possibly a read error. This sequence joins TRBV29-1 and TRBJ2-1, with D maybe TRBD2 (5 bases). Germline V CDR1 and CDR2: SQVTM, ANQGSEA. This CDR3 is 15 amino acids long. CDR3 residues: CSVHSSDVGYIEQFF. CDR3 nucleotides: TGCAGCGTCCACAGTAGCGATGTCGGATACATTGAGCAGTTCTTC.

The sample holds many counts of this clonotype. This sequence joins TRBV20-1 and TRBJ2-6, with D maybe TRBD1 (5 bases). V lost 3 bases, J lost 4 bases, and 10 bases lay in between. Germline V CDR1 and CDR2: DFQATT, SNEGSKA (reference sequence). The CDR3 loop spans 14 amino acids. CDR3 region: CSASQGSGANVLTF. In nucleotides, the CDR3 is TGCAGTGCTAGCCAGGGTTCAGGGGCCAACGTCCTGACTTTC.

J is TRBJ2-1 and V is TRBV14; weak D call: TRBD1 (6 bases). CDR3 size: 14 residues. Germline CDR1 SGHDN, CDR2 FVKESK. The germline V and J ends were trimmed by 1 base and 9 bases, with 13 bases remaining between them. CDR3: CASSQVQGYSEQFF. The CDR3 bases are TGTGCCAGCAGCCAAGTACAGGGATATAGTGAGCAGTTCTTC.

This clonotype was seen many times. V and J are TRBV5-1 and TRBJ2-2; 9 nucleotides match TRBD2. Germline lookup yields CDR1 SGHRS and CDR2 YFSETQ. The CDR3 has 16 residues. J was trimmed by 4 bases and V by 0 bases; bases with no gene match: 4. The CDR3 sequence: CASSLVAGDLTGELFF. The DNA of the CDR3 is TGCGCCAGCAGCTTGGTAGCGGGGGACCTCACCGGGGAGCTGTTTTTT.

The CDR3 sequence is CASRLHPGGHNSPLHF. As DNA, the CDR3 is TGTGCAAGTCGCTTGCACCCGGGGGGCCATAATTCACCCCTCCACTTT. The chain links TRBV12-2 to TRBJ1-6. TRBV12-2 is deemed a pseudogene. The CDR3 has 16 residues.

This sequence joins TRBV5-1 and TRBJ2-5; tentatively, D is TRBD2 (6 bases). This CDR3 comprises 14 residues. CDR1 SGHRS and CDR2 YFSETQ come from the germline V gene. V lost 6 bases and J 0 bases, leaving 12 bases between the germline ends. This chain's CDR3 is CASKRSGYQETQYF. CDR3 nucleotides: TGCGCCAGCAAGCGCAGCGGGTACCAAGAGACCCAGTACTTC.

The J gene is TRBJ2-5, the V gene TRBV20-1; 8 bases map to TRBD2. The V segment lost 0 bases and the J segment 1 base; nucleotides outside the gene matches: 7. The V gene's germline CDR1 is DFQATT and CDR2 SNEGSKA (reference sequence). The CDR3 length is 16 residues. The DNA of the CDR3 is TGCAGTGCTAGAGATCTGATTAGCGGGGTCCAAGAGACCCAGTACTTC. Translated, it gives CSARDLISGVQETQYF.

This clonotype has ten or more counts. The chain recombines TRBV7-2 with TRBJ2-2; 7 nucleotides agree with TRBD1. CDR1 is SGHTA and CDR2 is FQGNSA in the germline V gene. With 8 bases clipped from V and 6 bases from J, the junction kept 6 bases outside the gene matches. The CDR3 runs 13 residues. As DNA, the CDR3 is TGTGCCAGCTTGACAGGGATGGCCGGGGAGCTGTTTTTT. It yields the protein CASLTGMAGELFF.

In this sample, this clonotype turned up many times. DNA for the CDR3: TGCGCCAGCAGCTTGGCCCCTAATGAAAAACTGTTTTTT. Residues: CASSLAPNEKLFF. The chain employs TRBV5-1 and TRBJ1-4; D not resolved. This CDR3 has 13 amino acids. V shed 0 bases and J shed 3 bases, with 3 bases lying between them. Germline V gene data show CDR1 as SGHRS and CDR2 as YFSETQ.

The rearrangement uses TRBV18 and TRBJ2-2; D gene unclear. Germline assignment: CDR1 KGHSH and CDR2 LQKENI. This CDR3 spans 14 amino acids. The V and J ends lost 3 bases and 4 bases respectively, with 9 bases between them. The CDR3 coding sequence is TGTGCCAGCTCACCCTTGACTGCCACCGGGGAGCTGTTTTTT. Translation gives CASSPLTATGELFF.

This clonotype was observed at least ten times. The chain recombines TRBV7-2 with TRBJ2-1; D perhaps matches TRBD2 (6 bases). Trimming took 5 bases from V and 8 from J, leaving 16 bases between them. Germline V lookup: CDR1 SGHTA, CDR2 FQGNSA. The CDR3 runs 14 residues. The CDR3 nucleotides are TGTGCCAGCAGCCCGACGACTAGAAGGCATGAGCAGTTCTTC. Translation: CASSPTTRRHEQFF.

The chain couples TRBV20-1 to TRBJ2-2; 8 positions agree with TRBD1. The germline gives CDR1 DFQATT, CDR2 SNEGSKA (reference sequence). The J segment lost 6 bases and the V segment lost 3 bases, leaving 6 bases of the junction unmatched. The length of the CDR3 is 14 residues. The CDR3 DNA is TGCAGTGCTAGTCTACAGGGGGGAGCCGGGGAGCTGTTTTTT. Its translation is CSASLQGGAGELFF.

V usage is TRBV27 and J usage is TRBJ1-4, with no clear D. Deletions cut 9 bases from V and 12 bases from J, with 14 bases between. Per germline, CDR1 MNHEY and CDR2 SMNVEV (reference sequence). The CDR3 spans 11 residues. The CDR3 reads CARGPPGELFF. DNA of the CDR3: TGTGCCAGAGGCCCCCCGGGAGAACTGTTTTTT.

The chain carries TRBV2 and TRBJ2-3, with 8 bases aligning to TRBD2. The ends lost 5 bases at V and 10 bases at J; junction bases unmatched: 11. This CDR3 is built from 14 residues. CDR1 and CDR2 (germline): SNHLY, FYNNEI. CDR3 region: CASSIYLSGSAQYF. The CDR3 nucleotides read TGTGCCAGCAGTATCTACCTAAGCGGGAGCGCGCAGTATTTT.

In its sample, this clonotype was seen a few times. The chain joins TRBV20-1 to TRBJ1-2; the match to TRBD1 covers 11 bases. With 3 bases clipped from V and 7 bases from J, the junction kept 10 bases outside the gene matches. In germline, CDR1 is DFQATT, CDR2 SNEGSKA (reference sequence). This CDR3 comprises 15 residues. CDR3 sequence (DNA): TGCAGTGCTAGGGCAAAGGGACAGGGGGAGTTTGGCTACACCTTC. Its protein product is CSARAKGQGEFGYTF.

V gene TRBV5-1 combines with J gene TRBJ1-2; TRBD1 matches at 9 bases. The germline gives CDR1 SGHRS, CDR2 YFSETQ. The CDR3 covers 16 residues. With V trimmed by 4 bases and J by 7 bases, 14 bases remained unmatched. The DNA for the CDR3 is TGCGCCAGCAGCCTCCAACCGGGACAGGGTTCGGGTGGCTACACCTTC. Translated: CASSLQPGQGSGGYTF.

This clonotype was seen repeatedly, ten times or more. The rearrangement joins TRBV5-1 to TRBJ2-3; no clear D gene. CDR1 is SGHRS and CDR2 is YFSETQ in the germline V gene. This CDR3 has 13 residues. Trimming pared 4 bases from V and 6 bases from J, leaving 12 bases between. Here the CDR3 DNA reads TGCGCCAGCAGCCCCGAGACCGGGGATACGCAGTATTTT. This gives the protein CASSPETGDTQYF. Based on the CDR3 plus reference TRBV5-1 and TRBJ2-3, the full variable domain is KAGVTQTPRYLIKTRGQQVTLSCSPISGHRSVSWYQQTPGQGLQFLFEYFSETQRNKGNFPGRFSGRQFSNSRSEMNVSTLELGDSALYLCASSPETGDTQYFGPGTRLTVL.

This clonotype showed up just once. V gene TRBV19 combines with J gene TRBJ2-2; no clear D. The CDR3 contains 13 residues. With 6 bases removed from V and 6 bases from J, the gap between germline ends came to 11 bases. Germline CDR1 is LNHDA and CDR2 is SQIVND (reference sequence). The CDR3 loop is CASRQGRAGELFF. The DNA for the CDR3 is TGTGCCAGTAGACAAGGACGGGCCGGGGAGCTGTTTTTT.

This clonotype was observed many times. The chain has TRBV28 and TRBJ1-2; tentatively, D is TRBD1 (6 bases). Trimming removed 8 bases at V and 6 bases at J, with 13 bases between. The germline V gene encodes CDR1 MDHEN and CDR2 SYDVKM. The CDR3 contains 12 residues. CDR3 residues: CASRTALDGYTF. The CDR3 region has the DNA TGTGCCAGCCGGACAGCTCTCGATGGCTACACCTTC.

This clonotype was picked up many times. The chain is built from TRBV20-1 and TRBJ1-5; no clear D. V was trimmed by 3 bases and J by 7 bases, leaving 10 bases between them. The V gene's germline CDR1 is DFQATT and CDR2 SNEGSKA (reference sequence). CDR3 length: 12 amino acids. This CDR3 reads CSARGVGQPQHF. As DNA, the CDR3 is TGCAGTGCTAGGGGCGTTGGACAGCCCCAGCATTTT.

CDR3: CASSLLLYRDRGGWETGELFF. The DNA for the CDR3 is TGTGCCAGCAGTTTACTATTATACCGGGACAGGGGAGGTTGGGAAACCGGGGAGCTGTTTTTT. The chain is built from TRBV27 and TRBJ2-2, with 10 bases aligning to TRBD1. This CDR3 has 21 amino acids. CDR1 and CDR2 (germline): MNHEY, SMNVEV (reference sequence). J lost 5 bases, V lost 2 bases, and 20 bases had no gene match.

In its sample, this clonotype was seen many times. This rearrangement joins TRBV29-1 to TRBJ2-7; D could derive from TRBD1 or TRBD2 (5 bases each). V gave up 0 bases and J gave up 5 bases, with 11 bases separating them. Germline values: CDR1 SQVTM, CDR2 ANQGSEA. CDR3 length: 13 amino acids. The chain's CDR3 is CSVEDLGTNEQYF. Written as DNA, the CDR3 is TGCAGCGTTGAAGATTTGGGGACGAACGAGCAGTACTTC.